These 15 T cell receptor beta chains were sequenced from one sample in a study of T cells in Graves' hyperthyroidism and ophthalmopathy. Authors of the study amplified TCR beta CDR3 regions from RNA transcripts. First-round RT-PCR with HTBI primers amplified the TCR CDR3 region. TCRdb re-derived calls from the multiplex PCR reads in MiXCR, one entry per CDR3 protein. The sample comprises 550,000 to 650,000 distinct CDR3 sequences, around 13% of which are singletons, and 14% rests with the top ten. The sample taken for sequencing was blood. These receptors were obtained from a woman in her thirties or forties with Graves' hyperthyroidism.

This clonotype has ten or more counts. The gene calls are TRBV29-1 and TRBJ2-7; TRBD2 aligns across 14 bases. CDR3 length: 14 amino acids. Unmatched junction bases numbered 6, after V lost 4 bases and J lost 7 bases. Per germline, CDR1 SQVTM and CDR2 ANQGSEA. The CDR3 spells CSVGLAGGVREQYF. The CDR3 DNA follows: TGCAGCGTTGGACTAGCGGGAGGGGTTCGTGAGCAGTACTTC.

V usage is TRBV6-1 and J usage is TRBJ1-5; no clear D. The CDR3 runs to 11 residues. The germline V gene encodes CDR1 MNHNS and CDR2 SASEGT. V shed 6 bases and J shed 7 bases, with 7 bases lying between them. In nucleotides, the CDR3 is TGTGCCAGCAGAACGGGCCAGCCCCAGCATTTT. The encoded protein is CASRTGQPQHF.

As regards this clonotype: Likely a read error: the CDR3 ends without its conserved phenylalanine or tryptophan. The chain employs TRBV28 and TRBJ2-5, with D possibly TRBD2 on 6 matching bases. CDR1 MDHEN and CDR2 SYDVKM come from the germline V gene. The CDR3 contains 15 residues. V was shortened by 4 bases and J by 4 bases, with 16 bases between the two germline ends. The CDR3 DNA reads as TGTGCCAGCAGTTCCATAGCGGATCCGAGAGAGACCCAGTACTCC. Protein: CASSSIADPRETQYS.

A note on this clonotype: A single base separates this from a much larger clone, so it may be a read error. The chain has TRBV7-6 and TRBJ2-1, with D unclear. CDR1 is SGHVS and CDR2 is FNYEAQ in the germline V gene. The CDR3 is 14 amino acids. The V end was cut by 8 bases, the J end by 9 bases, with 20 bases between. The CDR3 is CASVPSAKNSEQFF. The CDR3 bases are TGTGCCAGCGTCCCCTCGGCTAAAAACAGTGAGCAGTTCTTC.

The CDR3 is CASSYFQSSYNEQFF. DNA of the CDR3: TGTGCCAGCAGTTACTTTCAGAGCTCCTACAATGAGCAGTTCTTC. J is TRBJ2-1 and V is TRBV6-2 or TRBV6-3; unclear D gene. Germline V gives CDR1 MNHEY, CDR2 SVGEGT. This CDR3 comprises 15 residues. Trimming removed 1 base at V and 0 bases at J, with 7 bases between.

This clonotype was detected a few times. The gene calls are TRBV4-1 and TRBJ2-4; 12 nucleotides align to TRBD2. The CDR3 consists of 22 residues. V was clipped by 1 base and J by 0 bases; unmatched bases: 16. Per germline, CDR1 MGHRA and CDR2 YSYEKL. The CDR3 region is CASSQVSGGLAGMGIAKNIQYF. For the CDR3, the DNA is TGCGCCAGCAGCCAAGTCTCGGGAGGACTAGCGGGAATGGGGATAGCCAAAAACATTCAGTACTTC.

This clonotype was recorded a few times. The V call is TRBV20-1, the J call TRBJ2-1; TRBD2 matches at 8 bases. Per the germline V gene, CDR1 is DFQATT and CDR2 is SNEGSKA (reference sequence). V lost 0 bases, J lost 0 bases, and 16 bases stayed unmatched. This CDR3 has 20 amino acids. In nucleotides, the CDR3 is TGCAGTGCTAGAGATTCGGGGGGAAGCGGGAGTGGGAGCTCCTACAATGAGCAGTTCTTC. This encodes CSARDSGGSGSGSSYNEQFF.

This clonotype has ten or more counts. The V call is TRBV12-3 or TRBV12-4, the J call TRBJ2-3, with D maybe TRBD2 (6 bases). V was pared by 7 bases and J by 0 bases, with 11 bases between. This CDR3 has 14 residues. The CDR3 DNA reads TGTGCCAGCACCCTAGGGACTAGCACAGATACGCAGTATTTT. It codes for CASTLGTSTDTQYF.

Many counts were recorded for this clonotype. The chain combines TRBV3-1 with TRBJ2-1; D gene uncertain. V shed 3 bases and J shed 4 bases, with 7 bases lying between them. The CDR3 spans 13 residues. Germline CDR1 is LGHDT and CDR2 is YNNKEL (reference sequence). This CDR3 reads CASSHGVYNEQFF. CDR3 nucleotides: TGTGCCAGCAGCCATGGAGTTTACAATGAGCAGTTCTTC.

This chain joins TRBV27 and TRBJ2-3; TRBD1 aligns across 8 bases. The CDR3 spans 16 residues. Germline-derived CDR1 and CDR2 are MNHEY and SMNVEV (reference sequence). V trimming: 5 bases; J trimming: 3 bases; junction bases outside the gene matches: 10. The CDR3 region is CASSQGLGQVTDTQYF. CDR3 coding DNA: TGTGCCAGCAGTCAAGGTCTGGGACAGGTTACAGATACGCAGTATTTT.

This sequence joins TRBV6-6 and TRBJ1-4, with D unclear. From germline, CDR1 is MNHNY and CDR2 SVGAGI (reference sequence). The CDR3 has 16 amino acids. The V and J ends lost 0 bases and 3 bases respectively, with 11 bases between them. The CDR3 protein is CASSYSGLSSNEKLFF. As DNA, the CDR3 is TGTGCCAGCAGTTACTCAGGTCTCAGCTCTAATGAAAAACTGTTTTTT.

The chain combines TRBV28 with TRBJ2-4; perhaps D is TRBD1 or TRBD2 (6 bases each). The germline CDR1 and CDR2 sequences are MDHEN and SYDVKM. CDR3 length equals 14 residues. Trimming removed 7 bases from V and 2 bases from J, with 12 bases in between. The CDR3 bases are TGTGCCAGCATCCCTGGGGGGCCCAAAAACATTCAGTACTTC. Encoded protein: CASIPGGPKNIQYF.

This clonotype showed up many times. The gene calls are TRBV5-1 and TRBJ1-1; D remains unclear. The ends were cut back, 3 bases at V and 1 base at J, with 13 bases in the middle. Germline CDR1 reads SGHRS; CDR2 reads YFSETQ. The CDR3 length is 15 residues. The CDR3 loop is CASSSNTLGNTEAFF. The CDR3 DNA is TGCGCCAGCAGCTCTAATACTCTGGGGAACACTGAAGCTTTCTTT.

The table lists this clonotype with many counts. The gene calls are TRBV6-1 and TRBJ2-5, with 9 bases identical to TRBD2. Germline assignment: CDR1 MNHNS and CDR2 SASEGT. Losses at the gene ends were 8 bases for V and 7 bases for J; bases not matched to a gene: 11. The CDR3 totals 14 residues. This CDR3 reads CASDQGTSRVTQYF. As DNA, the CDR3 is TGTGCCAGCGACCAAGGGACTAGCAGAGTGACCCAGTACTTC.

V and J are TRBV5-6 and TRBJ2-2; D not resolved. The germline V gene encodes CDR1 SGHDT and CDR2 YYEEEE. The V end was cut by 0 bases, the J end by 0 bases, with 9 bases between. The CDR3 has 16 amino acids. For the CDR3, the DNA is TGTGCCAGCAGCTTGGTGGATAACGCGAACACCGGGGAGCTGTTTTTT. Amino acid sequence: CASSLVDNANTGELFF.